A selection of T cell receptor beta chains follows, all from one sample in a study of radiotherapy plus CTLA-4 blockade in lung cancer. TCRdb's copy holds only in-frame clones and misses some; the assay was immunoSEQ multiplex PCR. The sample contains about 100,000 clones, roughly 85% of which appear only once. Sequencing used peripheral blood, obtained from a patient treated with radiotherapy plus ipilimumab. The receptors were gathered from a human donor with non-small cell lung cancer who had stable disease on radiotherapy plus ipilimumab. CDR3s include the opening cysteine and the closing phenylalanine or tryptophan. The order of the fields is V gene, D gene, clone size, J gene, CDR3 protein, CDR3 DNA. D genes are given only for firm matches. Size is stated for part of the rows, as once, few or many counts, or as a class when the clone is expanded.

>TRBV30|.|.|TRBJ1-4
CAWTDALRTTNEKLFF
TGTGCCTGGACCGATGCCCTCAGAACAACTAATGAAAAACTGTTTTTT
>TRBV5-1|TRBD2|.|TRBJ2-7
CASSLVSGRISYEQYF
TGCGCCAGCAGCTTGGTTAGCGGGAGGATATCCTACGAGCAGTACTTC
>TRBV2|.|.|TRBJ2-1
CASSPRVGAYNEQFF
TGTGCCAGCAGCCCCAGGGTAGGGGCCTACAATGAGCAGTTCTTC
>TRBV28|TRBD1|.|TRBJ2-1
CASYRDRTGGTYNEQFF
TGTGCCAGTTATCGAGACAGGACAGGGGGCACCTACAATGAGCAGTTCTTC
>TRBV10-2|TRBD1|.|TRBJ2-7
CASRESGTGAYEQYF
TGCGCCAGCAGGGAGTCCGGGACAGGGGCCTACGAGCAGTACTTC
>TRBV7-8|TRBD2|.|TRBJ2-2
CASSFGLAGGPGELFF
TGTGCCAGCAGTTTCGGACTAGCGGGAGGCCCCGGGGAGCTGTTTTTT
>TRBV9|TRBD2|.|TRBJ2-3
CASSVIGSGGSTDTQYF
TGTGCCAGCAGCGTAATAGGGAGCGGGGGCAGCACAGATACGCAGTATTTT
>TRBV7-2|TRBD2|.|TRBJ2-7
CASSSSGQRGDEQYF
TGTGCCAGCAGCTCTTCGGGACAGCGGGGGGACGAGCAGTACTTC
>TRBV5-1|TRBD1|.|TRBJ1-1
CASSADRATLRAFF
TGCGCCAGCAGCGCGGACAGGGCCACCCTGAGGGCTTTCTTT
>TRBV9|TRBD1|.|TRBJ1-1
CASSSNRGLVSSEAFF
TGTGCCAGCAGCTCTAACAGGGGGTTAGTGTCCAGTGAAGCTTTCTTT
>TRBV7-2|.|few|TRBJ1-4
CASSLAALVPGEKLFF
TGTGCCAGCAGCTTAGCTGCGTTAGTTCCGGGGGAAAAACTGTTTTTT
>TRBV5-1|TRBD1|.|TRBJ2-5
CASSLGAGQGARETQYF
TGCGCCAGCAGCCTTGGTGCGGGACAGGGGGCGAGAGAGACCCAGTACTTC
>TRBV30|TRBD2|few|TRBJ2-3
CAWGRAAGSTDTQYF
TGTGCCTGGGGGAGGGCAGCGGGGAGCACAGATACGCAGTATTTT
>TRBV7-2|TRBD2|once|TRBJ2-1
CASSRGLAENNEQFF
TGTGCCAGCAGCCGCGGACTAGCGGAGAACAATGAGCAGTTCTTC
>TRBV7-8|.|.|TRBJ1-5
CASSLLELTNQPQHF
TGTGCCAGCAGCTTATTGGAACTCACCAATCAGCCCCAGCATTTT
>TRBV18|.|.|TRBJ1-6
CASSPYSLNSPLHF
TGTGCCAGCTCACCCTACAGTTTGAATTCACCCCTCCACTTT
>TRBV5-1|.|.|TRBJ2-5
CASSLVGETQYF
TGCGCCAGCAGCTTGGTTGGAGAGACCCAGTACTTC
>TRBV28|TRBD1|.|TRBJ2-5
CASSSLYRGQETQYF
TGTGCCAGCAGTTCTCTGTACAGGGGTCAAGAGACCCAGTACTTC
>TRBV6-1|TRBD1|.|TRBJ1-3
CASKVPGGSGSTIYF
TGTGCCAGTAAGGTTCCAGGGGGATCAGGAAGCACCATATATTTT
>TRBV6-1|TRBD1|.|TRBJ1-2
CASSLTGGDGYTF
TGTGCCAGCAGCCTGACAGGGGGAGATGGCTACACCTTC
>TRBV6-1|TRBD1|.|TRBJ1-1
CASSGQPYVNTEAFF
TGTGCCAGCTCGGGACAGCCTTACGTCAACACTGAAGCTTTCTTT